The T cell receptor beta chain under discussion was sequenced for a study of shared clonotypes between healthy human individuals. At least ten counts were recorded for this clone. The method was immunoSEQ multiplex PCR; TCRdb's version includes in-frame clones alone and lacks a portion of them. The sample holds over a million clones, around 78% seen once. The specimen was memory CD4+ T cells from PBMCs. Indicated subset: CD45RA-negative fraction. This clonotype was obtained from a man younger than 35 in good health. Some clones in this sample may be carry-over from other donors' samples.

CDR3 sequence (DNA): TGTGCCAGCAGCGTTATTTCGAACAATGAGCAGTTCTTC. Protein sequence: CASSVISNNEQFF. This chain links TRBV9 with TRBJ2-1, with D unresolved. This CDR3 has 13 amino acids. Trimming cost V 2 bases and J 5 bases, with 8 bases left between them. Germline lookup yields CDR1 SGDLS and CDR2 YYNGEE. Together with reference TRBV9 and TRBJ2-1, the CDR3 gives the full variable domain: DSGVTQTPKHLITATGQRVTLRCSPRSGDLSVYWYQQSLDQGLQFLIQYYNGEERAKGNILERFSAQQFPDLHSELNLSSLELGDSALYFCASSVISNNEQFFGPGTRLTVL.